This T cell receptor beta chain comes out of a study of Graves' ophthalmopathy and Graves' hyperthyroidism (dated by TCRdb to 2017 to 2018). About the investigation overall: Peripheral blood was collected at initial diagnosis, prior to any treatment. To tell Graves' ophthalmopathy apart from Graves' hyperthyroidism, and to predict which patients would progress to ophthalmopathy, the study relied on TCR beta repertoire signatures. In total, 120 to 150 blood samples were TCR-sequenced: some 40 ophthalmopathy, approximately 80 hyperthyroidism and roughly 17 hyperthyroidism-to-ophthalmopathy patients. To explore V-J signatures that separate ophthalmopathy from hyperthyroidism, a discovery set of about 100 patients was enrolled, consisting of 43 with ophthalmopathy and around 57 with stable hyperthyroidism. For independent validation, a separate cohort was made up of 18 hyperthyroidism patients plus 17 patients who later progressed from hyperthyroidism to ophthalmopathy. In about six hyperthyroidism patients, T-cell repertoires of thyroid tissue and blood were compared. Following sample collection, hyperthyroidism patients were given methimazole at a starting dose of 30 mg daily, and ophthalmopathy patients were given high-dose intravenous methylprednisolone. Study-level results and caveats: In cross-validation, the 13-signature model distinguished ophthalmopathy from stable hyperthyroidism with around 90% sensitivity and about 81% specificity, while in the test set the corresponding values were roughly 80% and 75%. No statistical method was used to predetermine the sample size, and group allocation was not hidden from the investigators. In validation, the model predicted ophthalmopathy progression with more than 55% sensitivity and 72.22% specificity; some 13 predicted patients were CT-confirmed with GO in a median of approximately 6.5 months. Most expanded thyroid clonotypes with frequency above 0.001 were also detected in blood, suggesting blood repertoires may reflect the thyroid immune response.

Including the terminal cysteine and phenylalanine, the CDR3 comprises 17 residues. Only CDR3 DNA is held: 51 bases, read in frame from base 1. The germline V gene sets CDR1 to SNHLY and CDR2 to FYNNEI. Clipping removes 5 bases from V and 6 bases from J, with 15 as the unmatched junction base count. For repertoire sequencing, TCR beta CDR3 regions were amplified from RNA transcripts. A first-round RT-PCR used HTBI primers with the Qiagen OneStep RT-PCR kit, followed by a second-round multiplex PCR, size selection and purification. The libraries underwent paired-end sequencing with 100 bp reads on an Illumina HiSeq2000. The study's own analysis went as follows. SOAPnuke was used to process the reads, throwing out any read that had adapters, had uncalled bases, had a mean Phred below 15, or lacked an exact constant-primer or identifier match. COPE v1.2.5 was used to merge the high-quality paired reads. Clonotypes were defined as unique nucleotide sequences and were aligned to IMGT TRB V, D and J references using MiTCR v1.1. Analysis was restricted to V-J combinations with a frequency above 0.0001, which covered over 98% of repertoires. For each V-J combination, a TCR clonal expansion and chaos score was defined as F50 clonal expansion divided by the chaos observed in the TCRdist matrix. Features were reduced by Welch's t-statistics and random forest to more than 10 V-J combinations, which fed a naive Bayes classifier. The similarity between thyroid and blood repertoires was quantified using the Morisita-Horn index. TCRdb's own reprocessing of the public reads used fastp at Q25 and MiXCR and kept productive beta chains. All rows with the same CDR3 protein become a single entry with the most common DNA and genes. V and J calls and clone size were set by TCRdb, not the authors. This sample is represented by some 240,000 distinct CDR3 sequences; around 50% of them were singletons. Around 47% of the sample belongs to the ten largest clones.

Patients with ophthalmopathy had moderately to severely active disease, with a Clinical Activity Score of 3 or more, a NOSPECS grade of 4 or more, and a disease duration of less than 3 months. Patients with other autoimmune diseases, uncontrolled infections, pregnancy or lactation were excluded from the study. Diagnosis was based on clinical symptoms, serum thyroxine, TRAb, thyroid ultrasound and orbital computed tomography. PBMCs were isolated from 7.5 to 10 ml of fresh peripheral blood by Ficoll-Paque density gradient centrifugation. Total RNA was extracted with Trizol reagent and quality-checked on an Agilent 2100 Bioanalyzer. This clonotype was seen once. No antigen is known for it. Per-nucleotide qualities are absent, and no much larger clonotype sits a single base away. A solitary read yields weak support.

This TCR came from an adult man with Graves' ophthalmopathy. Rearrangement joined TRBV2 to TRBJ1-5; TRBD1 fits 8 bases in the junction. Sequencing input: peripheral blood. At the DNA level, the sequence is TGTGCCAGCAGTCCCCCCCTCAGGGGGCACATGGCTCAGCCCCAGCATTTT. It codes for CASSPPLRGHMAQPQHF.